These 18 T cell receptor beta chains were sequenced from one sample in a study of radiotherapy plus CTLA-4 blockade in lung cancer. Sequenced by immunoSEQ multiplex PCR; TCRdb stores in-frame clones only, minus some. This repertoire shows tens of thousands of clones, roughly four fifths found once; its top ten account for 0.82%. The sequencing used peripheral blood, collected from a patient treated with radiotherapy plus ipilimumab. The receptor set was obtained from a human donor with non-small cell lung cancer who had stable disease on radiotherapy plus ipilimumab.

The J gene is TRBJ1-3, the V gene TRBV7-7, with 9 bases lining up with TRBD1. CDR1 and CDR2 from the germline V gene are SSHAT and FNYEAQ (reference sequence). The J segment lost 5 bases and the V segment lost 4 bases, leaving 3 bases of the junction unmatched. The CDR3 extends over 14 amino acids. The CDR3 reads CASSSGQGRNTIYF. CDR3 DNA: TGTGCCAGCAGCTCAGGACAGGGGAGAAACACCATATATTTT.

This sequence joins TRBV11-2 and TRBJ1-6; 7 positions match TRBD1. The CDR3 contains 15 residues. V was pared by 4 bases and J by 4 bases, with 4 bases of the junction left unmatched. From germline, CDR1 is SGHAT and CDR2 FQNNGV. The CDR3 DNA reads as TGTGCCAGCAGCTCCCAGGACAGGTATAATTCACCCCTCCACTTT. Translating gives CASSSQDRYNSPLHF. Drawing the rest from reference TRBV11-2 and TRBJ1-6, the complete variable domain is EAGVAQSPRYKIIEKRQSVAFWCNPISGHATLYWYQQILGQGPKLLIQFQNNGVVDDSQLPKDRFSAERLKGVDSTLKIQPAKLEDSAVYLCASSSQDRYNSPLHFGNGTRLTVT.

V gene TRBV2 combines with J gene TRBJ1-6; D is unresolved. Germline values: CDR1 SNHLY, CDR2 FYNNEI. The ends were cut back, 2 bases at V and 0 bases at J, with 5 bases in the middle. CDR3 length: 15 amino acids. The CDR3 protein is CASSEWISYNSPLHF. Written as DNA, the CDR3 is TGTGCCAGCAGTGAATGGATCTCCTATAATTCACCCCTCCACTTT.

V is TRBV5-1 and J is TRBJ2-3; D might be TRBD1 (6 bases). The V end was cut by 0 bases, the J end by 4 bases, with 15 bases between. This CDR3 comprises 16 residues. Germline CDR1 is SGHRS and CDR2 is YFSETQ. The CDR3 loop is CASSLVAGAPADTQYF. CDR3 DNA sequence: TGCGCCAGCAGCTTGGTTGCAGGGGCCCCCGCAGATACGCAGTATTTT.

The chain joins TRBV30 to TRBJ1-2; the D is unclear. The germline CDR1 and CDR2 sequences are GTSNPN and SVGIG (reference sequence). This CDR3 is 14 amino acids long. Trimming cost V 5 bases and J 4 bases, with 17 bases left between them. CDR3 nucleotides: TGTGCCTGGGGGGATATTTCTCGGGGCTATGGCTACACCTTC. Translating gives CAWGDISRGYGYTF.

This sequence joins TRBV30 and TRBJ1-5; TRBD1 might be the D (5 bases). This CDR3 spans 15 amino acids. The V gene's germline CDR1 is GTSNPN and CDR2 SVGIG (reference sequence). V lost 0 bases, J lost 11 bases, and 20 bases lay in between. The CDR3 DNA reads TGTGCCTGGAGTGTGACCGGGAGCTCGGGAGGGGCCCAGCATTTT. Protein: CAWSVTGSSGGAQHF.

The rearrangement joins TRBV2 to TRBJ1-2, with D tentatively TRBD1 (5 bases). CDR3 size: 17 residues. The V and J ends lost 2 bases and 4 bases respectively, with 20 bases between them. Germline V lookup: CDR1 SNHLY, CDR2 FYNNEI. The CDR3 sequence is CASSEINTDIWFYGYTF. The CDR3 DNA follows: TGTGCCAGCAGTGAAATAAACACGGACATCTGGTTCTATGGCTACACCTTC.

The CDR3 coding sequence is TGTGCCAGCAGCCCCGGGGGGAAGATTGAAAAACTGTTTTTT. The encoded protein is CASSPGGKIEKLFF. This chain links TRBV7-2 with TRBJ1-4; D possibly corresponds to TRBD1 (5 bases). Germline V lookup: CDR1 SGHTA, CDR2 FQGNSA. The CDR3 is 14 residues long. The V end lost 5 bases, the J end lost 7 bases, and 14 bases lay between the germline ends.

This chain connects TRBV6-6 to TRBJ1-5; 11 bases fit TRBD1. With 7 bases clipped from V and 4 bases from J, the junction kept 6 bases outside the gene matches. The germline CDR1 and CDR2 sequences are MNHNY and SVGAGI (reference sequence). This CDR3 comprises 15 residues. The chain's CDR3 is CASNAGTGGNQPQHF. The CDR3 region has the DNA TGTGCCAGCAACGCCGGGACAGGGGGGAATCAGCCCCAGCATTTT.

This clone was seen more than once but under ten times. The J gene is TRBJ2-2, the V gene TRBV6-4; D is perhaps TRBD1 (5 bases). The CDR3 totals 14 residues. The V end lost 2 bases, the J end lost 3 bases, and 7 bases lay between the germline ends. From germline, CDR1 is MRHNA and CDR2 SNTAGT. This chain's CDR3 is CASSDGRDTGELFF. DNA for the CDR3: TGTGCCAGCAGTGACGGCAGGGACACCGGGGAGCTGTTTTTT.

The chain carries TRBV6-5 and TRBJ1-5; D is undetermined. Per the germline V gene, CDR1 is MNHEY and CDR2 is SVGAGI. This CDR3 contains 13 residues. The V and J ends lost 3 bases and 5 bases respectively, with 8 bases between them. CDR3 bases: TGTGCCAGCAGTTATTTGAGGGATCAGCCCCAGCATTTT. This sequence encodes CASSYLRDQPQHF.

This clone was seen once. This chain uses TRBV7-9 with TRBJ1-3, with D possibly being TRBD1 (5 bases). This CDR3 is built from 15 residues. Germline V gene data show CDR1 as SEHNR and CDR2 as FQNEAQ (reference sequence). V was pared by 2 bases and J by 4 bases, with 12 bases between. The CDR3 reads CASSLIQGWGNTIYF. DNA of the CDR3: TGTGCCAGCAGCTTAATCCAGGGTTGGGGAAACACCATATATTTT.

The gene calls are TRBV28 and TRBJ1-2; no reliable D call. The germline gives CDR1 MDHEN, CDR2 SYDVKM. This CDR3 has 13 amino acids. V was pared by 7 bases and J by 3 bases, with 12 bases between. CDR3 in DNA: TGTGCCAGCACCCCCCAGGCGTACTATGGCTACACCTTC. Amino acids: CASTPQAYYGYTF.

This clone was counted between two and nine times. V gene TRBV29-1 combines with J gene TRBJ1-2; D gene uncertain. The ends were cut back, 5 bases at V and 8 bases at J, with 6 bases in the middle. The germline V gene has CDR1 SQVTM and CDR2 ANQGSEA. The CDR3 contains 9 residues. The CDR3 region has the DNA TGCAGCGTTCTGGAGGGCTACACCTTC. Its protein product is CSVLEGYTF.

V and J are TRBV29-1 and TRBJ2-3, with a tentative D call TRBD1 (5 bases). There are 14 residues in the CDR3. V lost 5 bases and J 2 bases, leaving 14 bases between the germline ends. CDR1 and CDR2 (germline): SQVTM, ANQGSEA. The CDR3 here is CSVCLGVNTDTQYF. For the CDR3, the DNA is TGCAGCGTTTGCTTAGGGGTAAACACAGATACGCAGTATTTT.

The chain joins TRBV28 to TRBJ2-1, with D possibly being TRBD2 (5 bases). Trimming cost V 2 bases and J 7 bases, with 15 bases left between them. Germline values: CDR1 MDHEN, CDR2 SYDVKM. The CDR3 runs 15 residues. The CDR3 DNA sequence: TGTGCCAGCAGTTTACGGGCACCTTCGGGAAATGAGCAGTTCTTC. Amino acid sequence: CASSLRAPSGNEQFF.

The chain uses TRBV28 and TRBJ1-2; D is uncertain. The V and J ends lost 3 bases and 1 base respectively, with 6 bases between them. Germline CDR1 and CDR2: MDHEN and SYDVKM. This CDR3 spans 13 amino acids. CDR3 in amino acids: CASSFHGNYGYTF. Written as DNA, the CDR3 is TGTGCCAGCAGTTTCCACGGTAACTATGGCTACACCTTC.

This clone was counted only a few times. This sequence joins TRBV7-9 and TRBJ1-1, with no clear D. CDR1 and CDR2 from the germline V gene are SEHNR and FQNEAQ (reference sequence). V dropped 3 bases and J dropped 11 bases, with 10 bases sitting between them. CDR3 length: 11 amino acids. The CDR3 loop reads CASSFSGVAFF. The CDR3 coding sequence is TGTGCCAGCAGCTTCTCCGGGGTGGCTTTCTTT.